This TCR beta chain was sequenced for a study of chemoradiotherapy in HPV16-positive cancers (dated by TCRdb to about 2022). Looking at the study overall: Candidate HPV-specific T-cell clones and common TCR motifs were defined through functional T-cell assays on cells from a couple of HPV16-positive patients. The candidate HPV-specific TCRs and motifs were subsequently tracked in TCR repertoires obtained from 86 patients with HPV-related cancers. The study asked whether T-cell immunity against the HPV oncoproteins E6 and E7 changes during chemoradiotherapy and whether it affects survival. The paper as a whole reports these results and caveats: Expansion of candidate HPV-specific clones and E7-related TCR motifs was observed in the tumor microenvironment during treatment, whereas no such expansion was observed for non-HPV-specific T cells. In HPV16-positive patients, expansion of HPV-responsive T cells during chemoradiotherapy was associated with improved recurrence-free survival. The functional definition of HPV-specific T cells came from only a couple of HPV16-positive patients, and the survival association was reported for HPV16-positive patients.

Repertoires were sampled repeatedly over the course of chemoradiotherapy so that clonal expansion in the tumor microenvironment could be followed. V has 5 bases trimmed and J has 1 base trimmed; junction bases matching no gene number 21. Per the germline V gene (reference sequence), WNHNN is the CDR1 and SYGVQD is the CDR2. Counted from cysteine to phenylalanine, this CDR3 has 21 amino acids. The retained sequence is limited to the CDR3, 63 bases, with the frame set at the first base. Library prep was done by the immunoSEQ multiplex PCR assay. TCRdb mirrors the immuneACCESS table, restricted to in-frame sequences. Some clones are absent from its copies; in checked studies, under half trace to an unresolved V gene, and the reason for the others is unknown. This sample gives under 3,500 clones in total; about four fifths of them show up just once. Together, the top ten hold 16% of the sample. This clone appeared once. Its antigen is not yet known. Base qualities are not provided; no much larger clone lies one nucleotide away.

Recombination linked TRBV10-1 to TRBJ2-1, with TRBD2 matching 9 junction bases. This receptor was taken from a human donor with HPV-associated anogenital cancer. The sequences come from tumor tissue, collected from a patient who underwent chemoradiotherapy. DNA sequence: TGCGCCAGCAGTTCCTCGGGGCCAGTGCGGGGGGGCCTTGGATCCTACAATGAGCAGTTCTTC. The resulting protein is CASSSSGPVRGGLGSYNEQFF.